This T cell receptor (beta chain) was sequenced for a study of PD-L1 blockade in urothelial cancer. This clone occurred once. Profiled with immunoSEQ multiplex PCR; TCRdb holds only in-frame clones, not every one. The sample comprises approximately 32,000 clones, 84% of which are singletons, and roughly 33% rests with the top ten. The CDR3 loop spans 16 amino acids. V was pared by 0 bases and J by 5 bases, with 7 bases of the junction left unmatched. Germline V CDR1 and CDR2: SNHLY, FYNNEI. The gene calls are TRBV2 and TRBJ1-1; 9 positions agree with TRBD1. This receptor was identified in a man in his 60s with urothelial cancer. The sequences come from PBMCs, collected around atezolizumab (anti-PD-L1) treatment. The CDR3: CASSEAPDRGETEAFF. Written as DNA, the CDR3 is TGTGCCAGCAGTGAAGCCCCGGACAGGGGAGAAACTGAAGCTTTCTTT.